This T cell receptor beta chain was identified in a study of shared clonotypes between healthy human individuals. About the research overall: With ages of 18 to 49, the donors were two women and a few men. The study's findings and limits: Among donors, clonotype sharing was expected to be affected by sequencing depth.

The CDR3 consists of 15 residues. Germline loops: CDR1 SGHRS, CDR2 YFSETQ. Trimming stripped 0 bases from V and 5 bases from J, with 15 bases between. As to this clone: What it binds is not known.

The assay was immunoSEQ multiplex PCR, and TCRdb's table has in-frame clones only and misses some. Of about 1 million clones in the sample, about 76% were seen once. The gene calls are TRBV5-1 and TRBJ2-7; possibly TRBD2 for D (6 bases). This TCR derives from a man aged 18 to 30 in good health. The material sequenced was memory CD4+ T cells sorted from blood. Subset: CD45RA-negative fraction. CDR3 DNA: TGCGCCAGCAGCTTGGTTGTTAGCGGAGGGGACGAGCAGTACTTC. Amino acid sequence: CASSLVVSGGDEQYF.